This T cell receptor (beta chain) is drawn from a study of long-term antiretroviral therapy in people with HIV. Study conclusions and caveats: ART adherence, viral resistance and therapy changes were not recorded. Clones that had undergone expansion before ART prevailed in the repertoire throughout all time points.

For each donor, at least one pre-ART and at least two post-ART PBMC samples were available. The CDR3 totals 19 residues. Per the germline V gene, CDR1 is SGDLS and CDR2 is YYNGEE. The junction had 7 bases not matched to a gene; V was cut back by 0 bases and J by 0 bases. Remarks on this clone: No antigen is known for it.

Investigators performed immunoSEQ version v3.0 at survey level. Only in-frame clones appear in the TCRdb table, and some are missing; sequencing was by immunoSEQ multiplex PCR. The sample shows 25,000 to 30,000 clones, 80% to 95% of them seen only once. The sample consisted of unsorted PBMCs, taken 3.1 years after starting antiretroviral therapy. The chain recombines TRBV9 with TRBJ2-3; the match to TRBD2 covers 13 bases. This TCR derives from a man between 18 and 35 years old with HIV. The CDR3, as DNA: TGTGCCAGCAGCGTAGCTACCGGGACTAGCGGGACTAGCACAGATACGCAGTATTTT. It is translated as CASSVATGTSGTSTDTQYF.